These 6 T cell receptor beta chains came from one sample sequenced in a study of blood T cell repertoires in COVID-19. TCRdb keeps only in-frame clones here, not all; method: immunoSEQ multiplex PCR. Here the sample spans 35,000 to 55,000 clones, roughly 71% being singletons. Sequencing was done on a sample of peripheral blood. The origin of the receptors is a man older than 75 with acute or convalescent COVID-19.

The chain links TRBV5-1 to TRBJ2-1; D perhaps matches TRBD2 (5 bases). V dropped 4 bases and J dropped 8 bases, with 19 bases sitting between them. CDR1 SGHRS and CDR2 YFSETQ come from the germline V gene. The CDR3 runs to 15 residues. Here the CDR3 reads CASSPGGGDIHEQFF. CDR3 sequence (DNA): TGCGCCAGCAGCCCCGGAGGTGGGGATATCCATGAGCAGTTCTTC.

With regard to this clone: At the DNA level, this CDR3 is encoded by other sequences in the same sample as well. This chain joins TRBV7-2 and TRBJ2-7; D is unclear. The V and J ends lost 1 base and 4 bases respectively, with 8 bases between them. Germline V lookup: CDR1 SGHTA, CDR2 FQGNSA. The CDR3 contains 13 residues. This CDR3 is CASSLGASYEQYF. The CDR3, as DNA: TGTGCCAGCAGCTTAGGGGCCAGTTACGAGCAGTACTTC.

This chain joins TRBV12-3 or TRBV12-4 and TRBJ1-1; D perhaps matches TRBD1 (6 bases). The germline V and J ends were trimmed by 5 bases and 5 bases, with 12 bases remaining between them. The CDR3 covers 13 residues. The CDR3 sequence: CASSAGTTTEAFF. CDR3 sequence (DNA): TGTGCCAGCAGTGCCGGGACAACTACTGAAGCTTTCTTT.

The chain recombines TRBV7-3 with TRBJ2-1; 9 bases match TRBD1. V trimming: 2 bases; J trimming: 9 bases; junction bases outside the gene matches: 5. The CDR3 consists of 14 residues. Germline loops: CDR1 SGHTA, CDR2 FQGTGA. CDR3 sequence reads: CASSLGGTGLEQFF. The CDR3 DNA sequence: TGTGCCAGCAGCTTAGGGGGGACAGGGCTTGAGCAGTTCTTC.

This clone occurred a few times. This rearrangement joins TRBV30 to TRBJ2-4; TRBD1 agrees at 10 bases. Losses at the gene ends were 0 bases for V and 7 bases for J; bases not matched to a gene: 6. Germline V CDR1 and CDR2: GTSNPN, SVGIG (reference sequence). This CDR3 is 15 amino acids long. The CDR3 sequence: CAWSVGQGRGNIQYF. The CDR3 region has the DNA TGTGCCTGGAGTGTGGGACAGGGGAGAGGTAACATTCAGTACTTC.

This sequence joins TRBV2 and TRBJ2-2, with TRBD1 matching over 10 bases. The J segment lost 4 bases and the V segment lost 9 bases, leaving 8 bases of the junction unmatched. CDR3 length: 15 residues. Germline-derived CDR1 and CDR2 are SNHLY and FYNNEI. CDR3 sequence reads: CAREGTGVFTGELFF. CDR3 DNA sequence: TGTGCCAGAGAAGGGACAGGGGTTTTCACCGGGGAGCTGTTTTTT.